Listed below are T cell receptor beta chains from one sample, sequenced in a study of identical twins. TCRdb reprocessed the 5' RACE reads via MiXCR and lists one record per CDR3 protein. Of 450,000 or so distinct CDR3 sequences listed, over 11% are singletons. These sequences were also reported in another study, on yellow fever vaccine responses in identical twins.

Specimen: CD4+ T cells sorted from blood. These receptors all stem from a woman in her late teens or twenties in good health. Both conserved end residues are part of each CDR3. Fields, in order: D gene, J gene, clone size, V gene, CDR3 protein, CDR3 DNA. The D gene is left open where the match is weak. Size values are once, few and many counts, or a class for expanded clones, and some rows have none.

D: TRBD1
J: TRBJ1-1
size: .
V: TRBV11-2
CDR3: CASSLTTGGWGTEAFF
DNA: TGTGCCAGCAGCTTAACGACAGGGGGCTGGGGCACTGAAGCTTTCTTT

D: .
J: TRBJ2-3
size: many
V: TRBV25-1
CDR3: CASSEREGADTQYF
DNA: TGTGCCAGCAGTGAGCGGGAAGGAGCAGATACGCAGTATTTT

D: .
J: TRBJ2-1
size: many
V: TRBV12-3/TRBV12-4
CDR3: CASSFYNEQFF
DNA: TGTGCCAGCAGTTTCTACAATGAGCAGTTCTTC

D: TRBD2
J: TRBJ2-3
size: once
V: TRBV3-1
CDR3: CASSPGGPSTDTQYF
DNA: TGTGCCAGCAGCCCGGGGGGGCCTAGCACAGATACGCAGTATTTT

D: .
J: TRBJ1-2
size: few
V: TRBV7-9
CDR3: CASSLETANYGYTF
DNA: TGTGCCAGCAGCTTAGAAACAGCTAACTATGGCTACACCTTC

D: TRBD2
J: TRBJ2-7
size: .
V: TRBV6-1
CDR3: CASRAAVLAGGPYEQYF
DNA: TGTGCCAGCAGGGCGGCGGTACTAGCGGGAGGCCCCTACGAGCAGTACTTC

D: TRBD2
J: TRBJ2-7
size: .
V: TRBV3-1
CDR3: CASSPLQGGKYEQYF
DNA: TGTGCCAGCAGCCCACTTCAGGGAGGGAAGTACGAGCAGTACTTC

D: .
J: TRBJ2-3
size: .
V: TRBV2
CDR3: CASSEAGVGGDTQYF
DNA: TGTGCCAGCAGTGAAGCGGGGGTCGGGGGAGATACGCAGTATTTT

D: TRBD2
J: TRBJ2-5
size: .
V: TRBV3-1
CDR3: CASSQGGRAILKETQYF
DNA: TGTGCCAGCAGCCAGGGGGGGAGGGCCATTTTAAAAGAGACCCAGTACTTC

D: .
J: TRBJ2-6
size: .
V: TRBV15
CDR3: CATSKPGANVLTF
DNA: TGTGCCACCAGCAAGCCAGGGGCCAACGTCCTGACTTTC

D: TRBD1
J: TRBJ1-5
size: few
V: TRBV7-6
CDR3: CASSPRTGLNQPQHF
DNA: TGTGCCAGCAGCCCCCGGACAGGCCTCAATCAGCCCCAGCATTTT

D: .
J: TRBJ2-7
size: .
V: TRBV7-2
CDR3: CASSLGVAYEQYF
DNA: TGTGCCAGCAGCTTGGGGGTGGCCTACGAGCAGTACTTC

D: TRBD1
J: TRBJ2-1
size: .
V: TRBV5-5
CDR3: CASSAGTGASYNEQFF
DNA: TGTGCCAGCAGCGCCGGGACAGGGGCTTCCTACAATGAGCAGTTCTTC

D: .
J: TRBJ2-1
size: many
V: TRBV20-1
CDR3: CSARPLSGGQFF
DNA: TGCAGTGCTAGACCCCTCTCTGGGGGGCAGTTCTTC

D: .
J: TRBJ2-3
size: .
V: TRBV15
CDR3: CATSLSRGSDTQYF
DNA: TGTGCCACCAGCCTTAGTCGTGGCTCAGATACGCAGTATTTT

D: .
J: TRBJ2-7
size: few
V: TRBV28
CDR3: CASSLSAGFFYEQYF
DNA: TGTGCCAGCAGTTTGAGCGCAGGATTCTTCTACGAGCAGTACTTC

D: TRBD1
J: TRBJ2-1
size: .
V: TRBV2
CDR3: CASSLSRDRDRQFF
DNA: TGTGCCAGCAGTCTCTCCCGGGACAGGGACAGGCAGTTCTTC

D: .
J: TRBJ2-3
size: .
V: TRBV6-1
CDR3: CASSKGTNRGRTDTQYF
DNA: TGTGCCAGCAGTAAAGGGACCAATCGGGGTAGGACAGATACGCAGTATTTT

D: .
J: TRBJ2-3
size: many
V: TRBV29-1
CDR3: CSVAGAFTDTQYF
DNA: TGCAGCGTTGCCGGGGCCTTCACAGATACGCAGTATTTT

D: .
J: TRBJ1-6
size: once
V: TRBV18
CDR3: CASSRQKYNSPLHF
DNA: TGTGCCAGCTCACGCCAGAAATATAATTCACCCCTCCACTTT

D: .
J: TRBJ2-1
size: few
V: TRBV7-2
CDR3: CASSLGIRNEQFF
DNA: TGTGCCAGCAGCTTAGGAATTAGGAATGAGCAGTTCTTC

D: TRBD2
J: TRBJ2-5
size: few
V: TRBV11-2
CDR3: CASSPMGGTQETQYF
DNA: TGTGCCAGCAGCCCAATGGGGGGGACCCAGGAGACCCAGTACTTC

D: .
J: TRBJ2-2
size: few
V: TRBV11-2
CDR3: CASSFKGGTNTGELFF
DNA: TGTGCCAGCAGCTTTAAGGGGGGGACGAACACCGGGGAGCTGTTTTTT

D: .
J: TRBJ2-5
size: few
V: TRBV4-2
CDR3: CASSQDRDEETQYF
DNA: TGTGCCAGCAGCCAAGACAGGGATGAAGAGACCCAGTACTTC

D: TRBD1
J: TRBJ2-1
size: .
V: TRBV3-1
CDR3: CASSYHRGLYNEQFF
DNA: TGTGCCAGCAGCTACCACAGGGGGCTGTACAATGAGCAGTTCTTC

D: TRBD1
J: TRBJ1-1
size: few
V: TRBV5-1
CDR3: CASIPIPGGNTEAFF
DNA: TGCGCCAGCATTCCCATTCCAGGGGGGAACACTGAAGCTTTCTTT

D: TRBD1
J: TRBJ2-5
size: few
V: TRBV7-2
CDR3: CASRSRDRVETQYF
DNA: TGTGCCAGCAGAAGCCGGGACAGGGTAGAGACCCAGTACTTC

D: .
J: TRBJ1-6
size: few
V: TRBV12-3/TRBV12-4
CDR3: CASSSRGNSPLHF
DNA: TGTGCCAGCAGTTCAAGGGGTAATTCACCCCTCCACTTT

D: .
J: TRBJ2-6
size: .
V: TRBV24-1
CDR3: CATSDLRAGANVLTF
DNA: TGTGCCACCAGTGATCTGCGAGCTGGGGCCAACGTCCTGACTTTC

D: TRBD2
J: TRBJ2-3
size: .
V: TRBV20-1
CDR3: CSGAASGGSTDTQYF
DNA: TGCAGTGGCGCCGCGTCGGGGGGTAGCACAGATACGCAGTATTTT

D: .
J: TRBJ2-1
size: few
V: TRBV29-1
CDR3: CSQRRAGVNEQFF
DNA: TGCAGCCAGAGGAGGGCAGGGGTCAATGAGCAGTTCTTC

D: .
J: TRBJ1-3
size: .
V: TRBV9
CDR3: CASSPGPGGNTIYF
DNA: TGTGCCAGCAGCCCCGGGCCAGGGGGAAACACCATATATTTT

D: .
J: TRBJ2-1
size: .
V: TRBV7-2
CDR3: CASSLVPSRDEQFF
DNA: TGTGCCAGCAGCTTAGTTCCTAGTCGCGATGAGCAGTTCTTC

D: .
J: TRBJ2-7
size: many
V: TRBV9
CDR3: CASSASTYEQYF
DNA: TGTGCCAGCAGCGCCTCAACCTACGAGCAGTACTTC

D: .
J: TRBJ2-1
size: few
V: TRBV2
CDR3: CASSLARTEGGNEQFF
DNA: TGTGCCAGCAGCCTAGCGCGGACGGAGGGGGGGAATGAGCAGTTCTTC

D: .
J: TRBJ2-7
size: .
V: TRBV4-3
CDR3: CASSSQLGQLYEQYF
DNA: TGCGCCAGCAGTTCGCAGCTCGGACAACTATACGAGCAGTACTTC

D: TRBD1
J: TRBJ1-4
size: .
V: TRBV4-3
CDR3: CASSQGYRGQRNEKLFF
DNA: TGCGCCAGCAGCCAAGGATACAGGGGGCAAAGAAATGAAAAACTGTTTTTT

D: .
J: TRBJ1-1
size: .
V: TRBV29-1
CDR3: CSGGTPGNTEAFF
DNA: TGCAGCGGGGGGACCCCGGGGAACACTGAAGCTTTCTTT

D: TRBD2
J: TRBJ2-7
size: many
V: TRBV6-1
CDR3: CASREPSGTSYEQYF
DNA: TGTGCCAGCAGGGAACCTAGCGGGACCTCCTACGAGCAGTACTTC

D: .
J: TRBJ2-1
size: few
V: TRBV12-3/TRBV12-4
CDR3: CASSLNPRDDEQFF
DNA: TGTGCCAGCAGCCTAAACCCGAGGGACGATGAGCAGTTCTTC

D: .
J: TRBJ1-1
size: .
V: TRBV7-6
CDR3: CASGQIGGDTEAFF
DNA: TGTGCCAGCGGCCAGATTGGGGGAGACACTGAAGCTTTCTTT

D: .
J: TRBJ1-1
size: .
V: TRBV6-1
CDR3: CASSGRAMNTEAFF
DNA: TGTGCCAGCAGTGGCAGGGCCATGAACACTGAAGCTTTCTTT

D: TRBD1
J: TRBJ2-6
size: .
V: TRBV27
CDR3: CASSPNRGPGANVLTF
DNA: TGTGCCAGCAGTCCCAACAGGGGGCCTGGGGCCAACGTCCTGACTTTC

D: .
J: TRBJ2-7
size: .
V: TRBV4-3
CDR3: CASSQGLPRGLSSYEQYF
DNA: TGCGCCAGCAGCCAAGGCCTACCGCGGGGGCTGAGCTCCTACGAGCAGTACTTC

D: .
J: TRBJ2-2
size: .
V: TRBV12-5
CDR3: CASGLEQGSGNLNTGELFF
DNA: TGTGCTAGTGGTTTAGAACAGGGATCCGGGAACCTTAACACCGGGGAGCTGTTTTTT

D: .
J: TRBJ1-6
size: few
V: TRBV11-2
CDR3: CASSLGLQGSPLHF
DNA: TGTGCCAGCAGCTTGGGACTCCAAGGGTCACCCCTCCACTTT

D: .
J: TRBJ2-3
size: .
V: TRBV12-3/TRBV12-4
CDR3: CASSPEWGSTDTQYF
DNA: TGTGCCAGCAGTCCAGAGTGGGGTAGCACAGATACGCAGTATTTT

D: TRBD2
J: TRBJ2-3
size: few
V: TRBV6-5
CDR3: CASQTSATTDTQYF
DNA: TGTGCCAGCCAGACTAGCGCCACCACAGATACGCAGTATTTT

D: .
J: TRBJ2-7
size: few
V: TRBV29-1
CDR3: CSVEEKAGRYEQYF
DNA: TGCAGCGTTGAAGAAAAGGCCGGGCGTTACGAGCAGTACTTC

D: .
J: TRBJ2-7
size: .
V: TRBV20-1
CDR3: CSARRPRTEKVHEQYF
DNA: TGCAGTGCTAGACGTCCCAGGACAGAGAAGGTCCACGAGCAGTACTTC

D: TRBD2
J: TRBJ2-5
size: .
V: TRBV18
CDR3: CASSPASGGGETQYF
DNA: TGTGCCAGCTCACCAGCGTCGGGCGGGGGAGAGACCCAGTACTTC

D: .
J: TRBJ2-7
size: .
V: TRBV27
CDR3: CASSLWARGGEQYF
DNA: TGTGCCAGCAGTTTATGGGCAAGGGGTGGAGAGCAGTACTTC

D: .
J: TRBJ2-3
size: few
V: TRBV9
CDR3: CASSVSDLLITDTQYF
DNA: TGTGCCAGCAGCGTCTCCGACCTACTTATCACAGATACGCAGTATTTT

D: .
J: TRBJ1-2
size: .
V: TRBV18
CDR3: CASSPSDLYGYTF
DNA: TGTGCCAGCTCACCTTCGGATCTCTATGGCTACACCTTC

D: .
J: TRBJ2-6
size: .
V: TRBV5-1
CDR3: CASSTRQSPPSGANVLTF
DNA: TGCGCCAGCAGCACGAGGCAGAGCCCCCCTTCTGGGGCCAACGTCCTGACTTTC

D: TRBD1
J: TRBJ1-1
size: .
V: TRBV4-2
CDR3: CASSQDAGGVGEAFF
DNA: TGTGCCAGCAGCCAAGACGCAGGGGGCGTCGGTGAAGCTTTCTTT

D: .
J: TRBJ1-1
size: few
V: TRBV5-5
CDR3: CASSLWGDKNTEAFF
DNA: TGTGCCAGCAGCCTCTGGGGGGACAAGAACACTGAAGCTTTCTTT

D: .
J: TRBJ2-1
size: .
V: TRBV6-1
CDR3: CASSEIRRYGEQFF
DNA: TGTGCCAGCAGTGAAATTCGGAGGTACGGTGAGCAGTTCTTC